Following are 15 T cell receptor beta chains from one sample sequenced in a study of shared clonotypes between healthy human individuals. Clones were sequenced by immunoSEQ multiplex PCR, and TCRdb holds only the in-frame ones, with some missing. This repertoire shows 2 million to 2.5 million clones, approximately 95% found once; its top ten account for 0.1% to 0.15%. The sequencing sample was made of naive CD4+ T cells sorted from blood. Subset indicated: CD45RA+ positively selected. These receptors were obtained from a man aged 18 to 30 in good health.

Notes on this clone: Other nucleotide sequences in the sample specify the same CDR3. The chain uses TRBV2 and TRBJ1-2; no definite D call. In germline, CDR1 is SNHLY, CDR2 FYNNEI. V was trimmed by 3 bases and J by 0 bases, leaving 8 bases between them. CDR3 length equals 14 residues. The CDR3 DNA is TGTGCCAGCAGTGAGCAAGCAACTAACTATGGCTACACCTTC. Translating gives CASSEQATNYGYTF.

The chain employs TRBV11-2 and TRBJ1-4; maybe TRBD1 (6 bases). V was trimmed by 0 bases and J by 4 bases, leaving 9 bases between them. The CDR3 runs to 15 residues. Per the germline V gene, CDR1 is SGHAT and CDR2 is FQNNGV. The CDR3 nucleotides are TGTGCCAGCAGCTTAGAGTCAGGGGATAATGAAAAACTGTTTTTT. This translates into CASSLESGDNEKLFF.

The chain has TRBV25-1 and TRBJ1-4; D is ambiguous. Germline lookup yields CDR1 MGHDK and CDR2 SYGVNS. The CDR3 extends over 11 amino acids. Trimming stripped 5 bases from V and 8 bases from J, with 6 bases between. The CDR3 reads CASSLHEKLFF. The CDR3 nucleotides read TGTGCCAGCAGTCTACACGAAAAACTGTTTTTT.

This chain connects TRBV9 to TRBJ2-4; 11 positions agree with TRBD2. The J segment lost 0 bases and the V segment lost 2 bases, leaving 10 bases of the junction unmatched. The germline V gene has CDR1 SGDLS and CDR2 YYNGEE. CDR3 length: 19 amino acids. CDR3 loop: CASSVDGTSGQLAKNIQYF. The CDR3 DNA sequence: TGTGCCAGCAGCGTCGACGGGACTAGCGGTCAACTAGCCAAAAACATTCAGTACTTC.

The gene calls are TRBV28 and TRBJ2-7, with D hard to call. The CDR3 consists of 14 residues. CDR1 is MDHEN, CDR2 SYDVKM, per germline. Trimming removed 7 bases from V and 2 bases from J, with 15 bases in between. CDR3 sequence reads: CASTLAGSPYEQYF. The CDR3 coding sequence is TGTGCCAGCACTTTGGCAGGTTCACCCTACGAGCAGTACTTC.

The chain joins TRBV18 to TRBJ1-2; D is possibly TRBD1 (5 bases). From germline, CDR1 is KGHSH and CDR2 LQKENI. The V gene lost 2 bases and the J gene lost 4 bases, with 29 bases spanning the gap. This CDR3 has 20 residues. This CDR3 reads CASSPDFWAGPEGTRYGYTF. As DNA, the CDR3 is TGTGCCAGCTCACCAGACTTTTGGGCAGGCCCGGAGGGGACGCGCTATGGCTACACCTTC.

In regard to this clone: The junction departs from germline at one end; a sequencing error may be responsible. V gene TRBV2 combines with J gene TRBJ1-5; the D is unclear. The CDR3 extends over 13 amino acids. CDR1 and CDR2 (germline): SNHLY, FYNNEI. CDR3 DNA sequence: TGTGCCAGCAGTGAAGGCAGCAGTCAGCCCCAGCATTTT. This translates into CASSEGSSQPQHF.

V usage is TRBV10-1 and J usage is TRBJ2-3; D is unclear. Germline CDR1 and CDR2: WNHNN and SYGVQD (reference sequence). The CDR3 totals 13 residues. V lost 3 bases and J 0 bases, leaving 4 bases between the germline ends. In DNA form, the CDR3 reads TGCGCCAGCAGTGACGACAGCACAGATACGCAGTATTTT. Translated, it gives CASSDDSTDTQYF.

V and J are TRBV27 and TRBJ2-2, with 8 bases that match TRBD2. V lost 6 bases, J lost 6 bases, and 9 bases stayed unmatched. Germline V gene sequence: CDR1 MNHEY, CDR2 SMNVEV (reference sequence). CDR3 size: 15 residues. The CDR3 DNA is TGTGCCAGCAGAAAGCGGGAGCGGACCCCCGGGGAGCTGTTTTTT. It translates to CASRKRERTPGELFF.

The rearrangement uses TRBV5-6 and TRBJ2-7; no firm D call. Trimming stripped 2 bases from V and 1 base from J, with 7 bases between. Per germline, CDR1 SGHDT and CDR2 YYEEEE. CDR3 length: 13 residues. CDR3 sequence (DNA): TGTGCCAGCAGCTTTGACATTTCCTACGAGCAGTACTTC. Amino acids: CASSFDISYEQYF.

V and J are TRBV2 and TRBJ2-7; 9 bases match TRBD2. The CDR3 loop spans 15 amino acids. Germline V gives CDR1 SNHLY, CDR2 FYNNEI. The junction had 9 bases not matched to a gene; V was cut back by 7 bases and J by 2 bases. CDR3 sequence reads: CASTSDSGGPYEQYF. The CDR3 nucleotides are TGTGCCAGCACCTCAGATAGCGGGGGTCCCTACGAGCAGTACTTC.

This chain connects TRBV5-6 to TRBJ2-3; D is unresolved. The V and J ends lost 0 bases and 6 bases respectively, with 14 bases between them. In germline, CDR1 is SGHDT, CDR2 YYEEEE. This CDR3 region has 15 residues. As DNA, the CDR3 is TGTGCCAGCAGCTTGGCCTTGGTATCGGCGGATACGCAGTATTTT. Translating gives CASSLALVSADTQYF.

This clone has more than one count but fewer than ten. V and J are TRBV7-2 and TRBJ1-2, with 9 bases matching TRBD1. The CDR3 is 14 residues long. The trim removed 11 bases at V and 7 bases at J, leaving 14 bases unmatched. Germline CDR1 is SGHTA and CDR2 is FQGNSA. The CDR3 region has the DNA TGTGCCGGGGGGATTCCGGGACAGGGTGTTGGCTACACCTTC. Translating gives CAGGIPGQGVGYTF.

The CDR3: CASRRQGTQYF. The CDR3 DNA reads as TGTGCCAGCAGGAGACAGGGTACGCAGTATTTT. The chain joins TRBV5-6 to TRBJ2-3; 7 positions agree with TRBD1. With 5 bases clipped from V and 8 bases from J, the junction kept 2 bases outside the gene matches. This CDR3 spans 11 amino acids. The germline V gene encodes CDR1 SGHDT and CDR2 YYEEEE. Using reference TRBV5-6 and TRBJ2-3 for the parts outside the CDR3, the full variable domain is DAGVTQSPTHLIKTRGQQVTLRCSPKSGHDTVSWYQQALGQGPQFIFQYYEEEERQRGNFPDRFSGHQFPNYSSELNVNALLLGDSALYLCASRRQGTQYFGPGTRLTVL.

The chain employs TRBV7-9 and TRBJ2-1, with TRBD1 matching over 7 bases. The V and J ends lost 5 bases and 4 bases, in that order; junction bases with no gene match: 11. Per germline, CDR1 SEHNR and CDR2 FQNEAQ (reference sequence). The CDR3 sequence is 16 residues long. The CDR3 region is CASSKAGTAFYNEQFF. The DNA of the CDR3 is TGTGCCAGCAGCAAAGCCGGGACAGCTTTTTACAATGAGCAGTTCTTC.